These 3 T cell receptor beta chains originate from one sample sequenced in a study of T-cell memory formation after mild COVID-19. TCRdb itself ran the 5' RACE reads through MiXCR, one entry per CDR3 protein. This repertoire shows roughly 250,000 distinct CDR3 sequences, less than 20% found once; its top ten account for approximately 3.6%. The sequencing sample was made of PBMCs or a T cell subset sorted from them (not recorded which). These receptors were obtained from a man aged 18 to 35 who had mild COVID-19 (a few samples of this study predate the infection). Cell type and time point are not known.

This clonotype occurred a few times. The chain links TRBV7-2 to TRBJ2-2; 11 positions match TRBD2. Trimming at V came to 1 base and at J to 3 bases, leaving 10 bases not matched to a gene. Germline CDR1 reads SGHTA; CDR2 reads FQGNSA. CDR3 size: 19 residues. CDR3 sequence reads: CASSLESPSGGRYTGELFF. The CDR3 coding sequence is TGTGCCAGCAGCTTAGAGTCCCCTAGCGGGGGGAGGTACACCGGGGAGCTGTTTTTT.

V gene TRBV28 combines with J gene TRBJ1-1, with D possibly matching TRBD1 (5 bases). The CDR3 runs 14 residues. Germline CDR1 is MDHEN and CDR2 is SYDVKM. V lost 6 bases and J 5 bases, leaving 16 bases between the germline ends. The CDR3 DNA sequence: TGTGCCAGCAGCCGTGCGACGGGGCGGACTGAAGCTTTCTTT. It encodes CASSRATGRTEAFF. Combining the CDR3 with reference TRBV28 and TRBJ1-1 gives the whole variable domain DVKVTQSSRYLVKRTGEKVFLECVQDMDHENMFWYRQDPGLGLRLIYFSYDVKMKEKGDIPEGYSVSREKKERFSLILESASTNQTSMYLCASSRATGRTEAFFGQGTRLTVV.

The chain recombines TRBV10-3 with TRBJ1-4; the D gene is possibly TRBD1 (5 bases). The CDR3 totals 14 residues. The V end lost 11 bases, the J end lost 5 bases, and 18 bases lay between the germline ends. Germline-derived CDR1 and CDR2 are ENHRY and SYGVKD. This CDR3 is CAVSSGTLNEKLFF. CDR3 sequence (DNA): TGTGCCGTTAGTTCCGGGACGCTAAATGAAAAACTGTTTTTT.